Listed below are T cell receptor beta chains from one sample, sequenced in a study of shared clonotypes between healthy human individuals. Method: immunoSEQ multiplex PCR; TCRdb's copy keeps in-frame clones and lacks some. The data show 1.5 million to 2.5 million clones, 85% to 95% seen once. Sequenced sample: naive CD8+ T cells sorted from blood. All receptors derive from a man between 18 and 29 years old in good health. The CDR3 runs from the conserved cysteine through the conserved F or W. Fields, in order: J gene, D gene, V gene, clone size, CDR3 DNA, CDR3 protein. The D gene is left open where the match is weak. Size is omitted from some rows. Given values are once, few, many or a class for expanded clones.

j_gene: TRBJ2-3
d_gene: .
v_gene: TRBV19
abundance: once
CDR3nt: TGTGCCAGTAGTATCTCTGGGACTAGCACAGATACGCAGTATTTT
CDR3aa: CASSISGTSTDTQYF

j_gene: TRBJ2-5
d_gene: .
v_gene: TRBV7-8
abundance: .
CDR3nt: TGTGCCAGCAGCTCCCCCTCGCCGGAGACCCAGTACTTC
CDR3aa: CASSSPSPETQYF

j_gene: TRBJ1-5
d_gene: .
v_gene: TRBV27
abundance: .
CDR3nt: TGTGCCAGCAGTGGCGGGGTGGGAGGTCAGCCCCAGCATTTT
CDR3aa: CASSGGVGGQPQHF

j_gene: TRBJ2-7
d_gene: .
v_gene: TRBV20-1
abundance: .
CDR3nt: TGCAGTGCTAGACAGGGATACGAGCAGTACTTC
CDR3aa: CSARQGYEQYF

j_gene: TRBJ1-1
d_gene: .
v_gene: TRBV6-5
abundance: once
CDR3nt: TGTGCCAGCACCGCCACGGGGAACACTGAAGCTTTCTTT
CDR3aa: CASTATGNTEAFF

j_gene: TRBJ1-6
d_gene: TRBD1
v_gene: TRBV18
abundance: .
CDR3nt: TGTGCCAGCTCACCACCGCAGGGGGCCTATAATTCACCCCTCCACTTT
CDR3aa: CASSPPQGAYNSPLHF

j_gene: TRBJ1-4
d_gene: TRBD1
v_gene: TRBV7-9
abundance: .
CDR3nt: TGTGCCAGCAGCCCCGGGACAGGGGGCCTGGAGGCTTTTGAAAAACTGTTTTTT
CDR3aa: CASSPGTGGLEAFEKLFF

j_gene: TRBJ2-6
d_gene: .
v_gene: TRBV9
abundance: .
CDR3nt: TGTGCCAGCAGCGTAGGGCCTGGGGCCAACGTCCTGACTTTC
CDR3aa: CASSVGPGANVLTF

j_gene: TRBJ1-5
d_gene: TRBD1
v_gene: TRBV10-2
abundance: .
CDR3nt: TGCGCCAGCAGTGAGTCCGAGGGGGCTAACAATCAGCCCCAGCATTTT
CDR3aa: CASSESEGANNQPQHF

j_gene: TRBJ2-7
d_gene: .
v_gene: TRBV7-9
abundance: .
CDR3nt: TGTGCCAGCAGTTATACGACAGGTCTAGACGAGCAGTACTTC
CDR3aa: CASSYTTGLDEQYF

j_gene: TRBJ1-2
d_gene: TRBD1
v_gene: TRBV28
abundance: .
CDR3nt: TGTGCCAGCAGTCCAACAGGGGAGAACTATGGCTACACCTTC
CDR3aa: CASSPTGENYGYTF

j_gene: TRBJ2-1
d_gene: .
v_gene: TRBV4-1
abundance: .
CDR3nt: TGCGCCAGCAGCCAAGATCCGGAGACCGGTTCCTACAATGAGCAGTTCTTC
CDR3aa: CASSQDPETGSYNEQFF

j_gene: TRBJ1-2
d_gene: .
v_gene: TRBV15
abundance: .
CDR3nt: TGTGCCACCAGCAGAGGGGCAGCCAACTATGGCTACACCTTC
CDR3aa: CATSRGAANYGYTF

j_gene: TRBJ2-2
d_gene: TRBD1
v_gene: TRBV11-2
abundance: .
CDR3nt: TGTGCCAGCAGCCCAGGGGGACCCGGGGAGCTGTTTTTT
CDR3aa: CASSPGGPGELFF

j_gene: TRBJ2-7
d_gene: .
v_gene: TRBV5-1
abundance: .
CDR3nt: TGCGCCAGCAGCTTGGTCCAGGGCGACGAGCAGTACTTC
CDR3aa: CASSLVQGDEQYF

j_gene: TRBJ1-4
d_gene: .
v_gene: TRBV18
abundance: .
CDR3nt: TGTGCCAGCTCAGGTCCGGGGGCCTATAATGAAAAACTGTTTTTT
CDR3aa: CASSGPGAYNEKLFF

j_gene: TRBJ2-7
d_gene: TRBD2
v_gene: TRBV4-1
abundance: .
CDR3nt: TGCGCCAGCAGCCAAGACTCGGCTAGCGGGGCCTACGAGCAGTACTTC
CDR3aa: CASSQDSASGAYEQYF

j_gene: TRBJ1-1
d_gene: .
v_gene: TRBV21-1
abundance: .
CDR3nt: TGTGCCAGCAGCCACTCCATCGGACAGGGGGCGCTGGGAGCTTTCTTT
CDR3aa: CASSHSIGQGALGAFF

j_gene: TRBJ2-7
d_gene: TRBD2
v_gene: TRBV5-1
abundance: .
CDR3nt: TGCGCCAGCAGCCAGGGACTAGCCTACGAGCAGTACTTC
CDR3aa: CASSQGLAYEQYF

j_gene: TRBJ2-1
d_gene: .
v_gene: TRBV9
abundance: once
CDR3nt: TGTGCCAGCAGCGTAATAGGGGTGGGGAATGAGCAGTTCTTC
CDR3aa: CASSVIGVGNEQFF

j_gene: TRBJ1-5
d_gene: .
v_gene: TRBV4-2
abundance: once
CDR3nt: TGTGCCAGCAGCCAAGATCCGGAACAGCCCCAGCATTTT
CDR3aa: CASSQDPEQPQHF

j_gene: TRBJ2-3
d_gene: TRBD2
v_gene: TRBV4-1
abundance: .
CDR3nt: TGCGCCAGCAGCCACGGACTAGGGAGTAGCACAGATACGCAGTATTTT
CDR3aa: CASSHGLGSSTDTQYF

j_gene: TRBJ2-3
d_gene: .
v_gene: TRBV9
abundance: .
CDR3nt: TGTGCCAGCAGCGTAGAATCAGGGTGGGCAGATACGCAGTATTTT
CDR3aa: CASSVESGWADTQYF

j_gene: TRBJ1-1
d_gene: TRBD1
v_gene: TRBV9
abundance: .
CDR3nt: TGTGCCAGCAGCGAGACAGGGGGGCAGAACACTGAAGCTTTCTTT
CDR3aa: CASSETGGQNTEAFF

j_gene: TRBJ2-7
d_gene: TRBD1
v_gene: TRBV7-9
abundance: .
CDR3nt: TGTGCCAGCAGTACTCGCGGGACAGGGACTTCCTACGAGCAGTACTTC
CDR3aa: CASSTRGTGTSYEQYF

j_gene: TRBJ1-4
d_gene: .
v_gene: TRBV19
abundance: .
CDR3nt: TGTGCCAGTAGTATCAGGATTAGTAATGAAAAACTGTTTTTT
CDR3aa: CASSIRISNEKLFF

j_gene: TRBJ2-3
d_gene: TRBD2
v_gene: TRBV5-1
abundance: .
CDR3nt: TGCGCCAGCAGCGTTAGACTAGCGGGGGGCCCCGTAGATACGCAGTATTTT
CDR3aa: CASSVRLAGGPVDTQYF

j_gene: TRBJ2-1
d_gene: TRBD2
v_gene: TRBV18
abundance: .
CDR3nt: TGTGCCAGCTCACCGAACCAGCGGGGGAGCTCCTACAATGAGCAGTTCTTC
CDR3aa: CASSPNQRGSSYNEQFF

j_gene: TRBJ1-2
d_gene: .
v_gene: TRBV9
abundance: .
CDR3nt: TGTGCCAGCAGCGCCCACGATGGCTACACCTTC
CDR3aa: CASSAHDGYTF

j_gene: TRBJ1-1
d_gene: .
v_gene: TRBV27
abundance: .
CDR3nt: TGTGCCAGCAGTTTGGCTGGATGGATGAACACTGAAGCTTTCTTT
CDR3aa: CASSLAGWMNTEAFF

j_gene: TRBJ2-4
d_gene: TRBD1
v_gene: TRBV7-9
abundance: .
CDR3nt: TGTGCCAGCAGCTTGAGCCAGGGGGAAGGGATTCAGTACTTC
CDR3aa: CASSLSQGEGIQYF

j_gene: TRBJ1-4
d_gene: .
v_gene: TRBV6-1
abundance: once
CDR3nt: TGTGCCAGCTGGTCGGGCCTAGATGAAAAACTGTTTTTT
CDR3aa: CASWSGLDEKLFF

j_gene: TRBJ2-7
d_gene: .
v_gene: TRBV21-1
abundance: once
CDR3nt: TGTGCCAGCAGCAAAGGAGGCTGCCCCATGCAGTACTTC
CDR3aa: CASSKGGCPMQYF

j_gene: TRBJ2-5
d_gene: TRBD1
v_gene: TRBV9
abundance: .
CDR3nt: TGTGCCAGCAGCGTAGCCCCGGACAGGGGGGAGACCCAGTACTTC
CDR3aa: CASSVAPDRGETQYF

j_gene: TRBJ1-1
d_gene: TRBD1
v_gene: TRBV7-9
abundance: .
CDR3nt: TGTGCCAGCAGCGGGACAGGGGGCCCGGAGGCTTTCTTT
CDR3aa: CASSGTGGPEAFF

j_gene: TRBJ1-2
d_gene: .
v_gene: TRBV5-6
abundance: .
CDR3nt: TGTGCCAGCAGCTTGGACGGGGCCTATGGCTACACCTTC
CDR3aa: CASSLDGAYGYTF

j_gene: TRBJ2-1
d_gene: .
v_gene: TRBV15
abundance: .
CDR3nt: TGTGCCACCAGCAGCCCACCCTCCTACAATGAGCAGTTCTTC
CDR3aa: CATSSPPSYNEQFF

j_gene: TRBJ2-7
d_gene: TRBD2
v_gene: TRBV4-1
abundance: .
CDR3nt: TGCGCCAGCAGCCAAGTGGCTAGCGGATCCTACGAGCAGTACTTC
CDR3aa: CASSQVASGSYEQYF

j_gene: TRBJ2-7
d_gene: .
v_gene: TRBV9
abundance: .
CDR3nt: TGTGCCAGCAGCGTAGGTCCTTCCTACGAGCAGTACTTC
CDR3aa: CASSVGPSYEQYF

j_gene: TRBJ2-5
d_gene: .
v_gene: TRBV10-3
abundance: .
CDR3nt: TGTGCCACTGGGGGGGCTCTACAGGGCACACAGGGGACCCAGTACTTC
CDR3aa: CATGGALQGTQGTQYF

j_gene: TRBJ2-3
d_gene: TRBD2
v_gene: TRBV7-2
abundance: .
CDR3nt: TGTGCCAGCAACACGAAGGGAGGACTAGCGGTAATTATCACAGATACGCAGTATTTT
CDR3aa: CASNTKGGLAVIITDTQYF

j_gene: TRBJ2-2
d_gene: TRBD2
v_gene: TRBV6-6
abundance: .
CDR3nt: TGTGCCAGCAGTTACTCTAGCGGGGGAGACACCGGGGAGCTGTTTTTT
CDR3aa: CASSYSSGGDTGELFF

j_gene: TRBJ2-7
d_gene: TRBD2
v_gene: TRBV27
abundance: .
CDR3nt: TGTGCCAGCAGTTCCAAGGGAGGGGCTCAATACGAGCAGTACTTC
CDR3aa: CASSSKGGAQYEQYF

j_gene: TRBJ2-6
d_gene: .
v_gene: TRBV28
abundance: .
CDR3nt: TGTGCCAGCAGTTTAAGCGGAGCCGGGGCCAACGTCCTGACTTTC
CDR3aa: CASSLSGAGANVLTF

j_gene: TRBJ2-7
d_gene: .
v_gene: TRBV5-1
abundance: .
CDR3nt: TGCGCCAGCAGTGAGGGCATGTCCTACGAGCAGTACTTC
CDR3aa: CASSEGMSYEQYF

j_gene: TRBJ2-7
d_gene: TRBD1
v_gene: TRBV2
abundance: .
CDR3nt: TGTGCCAGCACTTTAGGACAGGGGATTTCCTACGAGCAGTACTTC
CDR3aa: CASTLGQGISYEQYF

j_gene: TRBJ2-5
d_gene: TRBD1
v_gene: TRBV5-4
abundance: .
CDR3nt: TGTGCCAGCAGCACCGAGGGGGCAGGAGAGACCCAGTACTTC
CDR3aa: CASSTEGAGETQYF

j_gene: TRBJ2-7
d_gene: .
v_gene: TRBV6-6
abundance: once
CDR3nt: TGTGCCAGCAGTTACTCGAGTAGCTACGAGCAGTACTTC
CDR3aa: CASSYSSSYEQYF